This TCR beta chain was captured by sequencing in a study of T cell repertoires in cytomegalovirus infection. Study background: Shared public TCR beta signatures pointed to both CMV infection and a matching HLA type. Findings and limits, study-wide: Accumulated public TCR beta family frequency recognized individuals carrying CMV together with the relevant HLA. HLA-C-restricted CMV clonotypes gave the most frequent clonotype in two of eight donors.

As concerns this clonotype: The antigen is unknown.

From the reads, TCRdb called clonotypes with MiXCR, one entry per CDR3 protein. The profile shows some 940,000 distinct CDR3 sequences, approximately 32% of them singletons. Germline V gives CDR1 SGHAT, CDR2 FQNNGV. The CDR3 has 16 residues. The germline V and J ends were trimmed by 2 bases and 0 bases, with 13 bases remaining between them. The chain couples TRBV11-2 to TRBJ1-1; D gene uncertain. The sequences come from cultured CD8+ T cells from PBMCs, collected from culture after CMV antigen stimulation. This receptor was taken from a human donor in good health (CMV status not recorded). Some clones in this sample may be carry-over from other donors' samples. DNA of the CDR3: TGTGCCAGCAGCTTATGGCGAAGTTCCATGAACACTGAAGCTTTCTTT. Translated, it gives CASSLWRSSMNTEAFF.